The 22 T cell receptor beta chains listed next were all sequenced from one sample in a study of blood T cell repertoires in COVID-19. Clones were read by immunoSEQ multiplex PCR, and TCRdb kept only the in-frame ones, dropping some. Of around 400,000 clones listed, around 87% are singletons. The sequencing input was peripheral blood. The source is a woman aged 55-70 years with COVID-19, enrolled during active disease.

The V and J genes are TRBV7-8 and TRBJ2-7; 9 positions agree with TRBD1. Losses at the gene ends were 4 bases for V and 4 bases for J; bases not matched to a gene: 5. CDR1 SGHVS and CDR2 FQNEAQ come from the germline V gene. CDR3 size: 14 residues. CDR3 sequence: CASSSTGGQYEQYF. Here the CDR3 DNA reads TGTGCCAGCAGCTCGACAGGGGGTCAATACGAGCAGTACTTC.

The chain uses TRBV19 and TRBJ2-1, with 7 bases that match TRBD1. The CDR3 extends over 15 amino acids. From germline, CDR1 is LNHDA and CDR2 SQIVND (reference sequence). Trimming removed 5 bases from V and 4 bases from J; junction bases left unmatched: 8. This CDR3 is CASSASRDSYNEQFF. DNA of the CDR3: TGTGCCAGTAGTGCGTCCCGGGACAGTTACAATGAGCAGTTCTTC.

The CDR3 protein is CASTSRVSGETQYF. The CDR3 bases are TGTGCCAGCACCTCACGGGTGAGCGGGGAGACCCAGTACTTC. This chain uses TRBV28 with TRBJ2-5; a possible D gene is TRBD2 (6 bases). V was shortened by 7 bases and J by 5 bases, with 17 bases between the two germline ends. The V gene's germline CDR1 is MDHEN and CDR2 SYDVKM. The CDR3 has 14 amino acids.

The genes are TRBV4-2 and TRBJ1-1, with D perhaps matching TRBD1 (6 bases). CDR1 and CDR2 from the germline V gene are LGHNA and YNFKEQ. V dropped 10 bases and J dropped 1 base, with 16 bases sitting between them. The CDR3 spans 14 residues. The DNA for the CDR3 is TGTGCCACCAAGCAGGGCAGGGGGAACACTGAAGCTTTCTTT. This translates into CATKQGRGNTEAFF.

V is TRBV13 and J is TRBJ1-4; D might be TRBD1 (6 bases). Germline V gene sequence: CDR1 PRHDT, CDR2 FYEKMQ (reference sequence). This CDR3 comprises 16 residues. V was cut by 5 bases and J by 0 bases, with 13 bases left in between. The CDR3 bases are TGTGCCAGCAGCGTACAGGGAAGATCAACTAATGAAAAACTGTTTTTT. This translates into CASSVQGRSTNEKLFF. The entire variable domain, with the rest obtained from reference TRBV13 and TRBJ1-4, is as follows: AAGVIQSPRHLIKEKRETATLKCYPIPRHDTVYWYQQGPGQDPQFLISFYEKMQSDKGSIPDRFSAQQFSDYHSELNMSSLELGDSALYFCASSVQGRSTNEKLFFGSGTQLSVL.

This chain connects TRBV6-6 to TRBJ2-7; D might be TRBD1 (5 bases). V lost 3 bases and J 2 bases, leaving 8 bases between the germline ends. This CDR3 region has 13 residues. Germline lookup yields CDR1 MNHNY and CDR2 SVGAGI (reference sequence). The CDR3 bases are TGTGCCAGCAGTTATGACAGTACCTACGAGCAGTACTTC. Its protein is CASSYDSTYEQYF.

A single count supports this clone. V and J are TRBV24-1 and TRBJ2-1; 7 bases map to TRBD1. V dropped 7 bases and J dropped 4; count of bases not matched to a gene: 3. This CDR3 region has 13 residues. Germline V CDR1 and CDR2: KGHDR, SFDVKD. CDR3 loop: CATRGQHYNEQFF. The CDR3 DNA is TGTGCCACCAGGGGACAGCATTACAATGAGCAGTTCTTC.

This chain connects TRBV27 to TRBJ1-2, with a weak D call TRBD1 (5 bases). The germline gives CDR1 MNHEY, CDR2 SMNVEV (reference sequence). V dropped 5 bases and J dropped 4 bases, with 14 bases sitting between them. This CDR3 comprises 14 residues. CDR3 nucleotides: TGTGCCAGCAGTCTTCAGCGGGGACTCTATGGCTACACCTTC. Protein: CASSLQRGLYGYTF.

V is TRBV2 and J is TRBJ1-5; TRBD1 aligns across 10 bases. V trimming: 3 bases; J trimming: 8 bases; junction bases outside the gene matches: 10. The length of the CDR3 is 16 residues. In germline, CDR1 is SNHLY, CDR2 FYNNEI. CDR3 loop: CASSDVGTGDREPQHF. CDR3 DNA: TGTGCCAGCAGTGATGTTGGGACAGGGGATAGAGAGCCCCAGCATTTT.

The chain recombines TRBV28 with TRBJ1-2; D not certain. The germline V and J ends were trimmed by 4 bases and 3 bases, with 12 bases remaining between them. The CDR3 is 14 residues long. In germline, CDR1 is MDHEN, CDR2 SYDVKM. DNA of the CDR3: TGTGCCAGCAGTTCCTCGCTCCGCGACTATGGCTACACCTTC. Its translation: CASSSSLRDYGYTF.

V usage is TRBV3-1 (or the pseudogene TRBV3-2) and J usage is TRBJ1-1, with unresolved D. CDR3 size: 11 residues. The V end was cut by 3 bases, the J end by 4 bases, with 3 bases between. Germline V lookup: CDR1 LGHDT, CDR2 YNNKEL (reference sequence). This chain's CDR3 is CASSHVTEAFF. CDR3 bases: TGTGCCAGCAGCCACGTCACTGAAGCTTTCTTT.

J is TRBJ1-1 and V is TRBV7-9, with D perhaps TRBD1 (6 bases). In germline, CDR1 is SEHNR, CDR2 FQNEAQ (reference sequence). The CDR3 length is 15 residues. V lost 0 bases and J 1 base, leaving 9 bases between the germline ends. The CDR3 DNA reads as TGTGCCAGCAGCTTAGCGGACAGTCCGAACACTGAAGCTTTCTTT. It is translated as CASSLADSPNTEAFF.

This sequence joins TRBV5-8 and TRBJ2-3, with 11 nucleotides matching TRBD2. The length of the CDR3 is 17 residues. V gave up 3 bases and J gave up 1 base; unmatched junction bases: 7. In germline, CDR1 is SGHTS, CDR2 YDEGEE. CDR3 in amino acids: CASSYTTTSGGTDTQYF. Written as DNA, the CDR3 is TGTGCCAGCAGCTACACTACGACTAGCGGGGGCACAGATACGCAGTATTTT.

The chain uses TRBV7-9 and TRBJ1-2; TRBD1 matches 8 bases. Germline lookup yields CDR1 SEHNR and CDR2 FQNEAQ (reference sequence). This CDR3 comprises 15 residues. The J segment lost 8 bases and the V segment lost 2 bases, leaving 10 bases of the junction unmatched. CDR3 coding DNA: TGTGCCAGCAGCTTACTGGGGCAGGGGGCGGACGGCTACACCTTC. Translation: CASSLLGQGADGYTF.

The rearrangement joins TRBV28 to TRBJ1-1, with D possibly matching TRBD1 (6 bases). The CDR3 consists of 13 residues. Trimming left V 8 bases short and J 5 bases short, with 15 bases between. The germline V gene encodes CDR1 MDHEN and CDR2 SYDVKM. CDR3 amino acids: CASGSQGRTEAFF. The CDR3, as DNA: TGTGCCAGCGGGTCACAGGGCAGAACTGAAGCTTTCTTT.

This chain links TRBV7-9 with TRBJ1-2; D is unresolved. Trimming pared 4 bases from V and 1 base from J, leaving 7 bases between. Germline CDR1 and CDR2: SEHNR and FQNEAQ (reference sequence). This CDR3 contains 13 residues. The CDR3 here is CASSWEGNYGYTF. The CDR3, as DNA: TGTGCCAGCAGCTGGGAGGGTAACTATGGCTACACCTTC.

This rearrangement joins TRBV7-3 to TRBJ1-3; maybe TRBD1 (5 bases). Trimming shortened V by 5 bases and J by 3 bases, and 11 bases separated the two germline ends. The CDR3 is 14 residues long. Germline lookup yields CDR1 SGHTA and CDR2 FQGTGA. The CDR3, as DNA: TGTGCCAGCAGCCACCAAGGGGTTGGAAACACCATATATTTT. The encoded protein is CASSHQGVGNTIYF.

This chain joins TRBV4-2 and TRBJ2-1, with TRBD2 matching over 16 bases. The germline gives CDR1 LGHNA, CDR2 YNFKEQ. This CDR3 has 17 residues. The ends lost 4 bases at V and 4 bases at J; junction bases unmatched: 4. The CDR3: CASSPGTSGGAYNEQFF. The DNA for the CDR3 is TGTGCCAGCAGCCCGGGGACTAGCGGGGGGGCATACAATGAGCAGTTCTTC.

This clone has just a few counts. The gene calls are TRBV7-2 and TRBJ2-3, with 14 bases aligning to TRBD2. The CDR3 is made up of 18 amino acids. Germline-derived CDR1 and CDR2 are SGHTA and FQGNSA. Trimming cost V 7 bases and J 7 bases; bases outside gene matches: 16. Here the CDR3 reads CASNRRGLAGARGNTQYF. CDR3 DNA: TGTGCCAGCAACCGGCGGGGACTAGCGGGGGCCCGGGGGAATACGCAGTATTTT.

V gene TRBV5-1 combines with J gene TRBJ2-1; 10 nucleotides line up with TRBD1. V trimming: 4 bases; J trimming: 7 bases; junction bases outside the gene matches: 8. Germline CDR1 and CDR2: SGHRS and YFSETQ. This CDR3 region has 15 residues. CDR3 sequence reads: CASSGDRGFGNEQFF. The CDR3 DNA follows: TGCGCCAGCAGCGGGGACAGGGGATTCGGGAATGAGCAGTTCTTC.

About this clone: Other DNA variants within this sample encode the same CDR3. The chain uses TRBV7-2 and TRBJ2-1; 8 bases map to TRBD2. From germline, CDR1 is SGHTA and CDR2 FQGNSA. The ends lost 6 bases at V and 7 bases at J; junction bases unmatched: 5. The CDR3 is 13 amino acids. CDR3 bases: TGTGCCAGCAGACGGGGGGGCCTTAATGAGCAGTTCTTC. Residues: CASRRGGLNEQFF.

V gene TRBV18 combines with J gene TRBJ1-2, with 9 positions matching TRBD1. The V segment lost 4 bases and the J segment 4 bases; nucleotides outside the gene matches: 4. Germline V lookup: CDR1 KGHSH, CDR2 LQKENI. The CDR3 totals 14 residues. CDR3: CASSRDREIYGYTF. CDR3 DNA: TGTGCCAGCTCACGGGACAGGGAGATCTATGGCTACACCTTC.